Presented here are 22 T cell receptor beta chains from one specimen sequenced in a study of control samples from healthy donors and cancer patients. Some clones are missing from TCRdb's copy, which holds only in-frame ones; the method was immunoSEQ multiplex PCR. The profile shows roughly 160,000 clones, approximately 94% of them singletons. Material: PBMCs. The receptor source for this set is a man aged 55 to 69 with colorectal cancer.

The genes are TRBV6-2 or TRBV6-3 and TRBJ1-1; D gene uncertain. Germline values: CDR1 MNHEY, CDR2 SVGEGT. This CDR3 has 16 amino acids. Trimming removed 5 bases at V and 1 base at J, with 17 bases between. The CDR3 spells CASSPMSWVPNTEAFF. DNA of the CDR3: TGTGCCAGCAGTCCCATGAGTTGGGTACCGAACACTGAAGCTTTCTTT.

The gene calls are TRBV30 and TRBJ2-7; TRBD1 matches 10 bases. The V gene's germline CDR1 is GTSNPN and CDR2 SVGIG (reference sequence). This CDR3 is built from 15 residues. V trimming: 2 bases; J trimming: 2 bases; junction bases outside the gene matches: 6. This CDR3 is CAWSRQGAGAYEQYF. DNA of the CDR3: TGTGCCTGGAGTCGACAGGGGGCTGGGGCCTACGAGCAGTACTTC. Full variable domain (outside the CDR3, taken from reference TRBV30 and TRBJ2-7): SQTIHQWPATLVQPVGSPLSLECTVEGTSNPNLYWYRQAAGRGLQLLFYSVGIGQISSEVPQNLSASRPQDRQFILSSKKLLLSDSGFYLCAWSRQGAGAYEQYFGPGTRLTVT.

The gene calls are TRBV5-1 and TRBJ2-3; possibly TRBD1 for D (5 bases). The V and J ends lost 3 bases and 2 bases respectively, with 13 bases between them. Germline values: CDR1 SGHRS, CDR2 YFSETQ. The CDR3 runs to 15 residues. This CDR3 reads CASSSDRRITDTQYF. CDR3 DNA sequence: TGCGCCAGCAGCTCTGACAGAAGAATCACAGATACGCAGTATTTT.

In DNA form, the CDR3 reads TGTGCCAGTAGTATTCTCGCCTCTGGGGCCAACGTCCTGACTTTC. Residues: CASSILASGANVLTF. This sequence joins TRBV19 and TRBJ2-6; D is unclear. Germline V CDR1 and CDR2: LNHDA, SQIVND (reference sequence). The CDR3 runs 15 residues. Trimming took off 3 bases at V and 0 bases at J, with 6 bases between the two ends.

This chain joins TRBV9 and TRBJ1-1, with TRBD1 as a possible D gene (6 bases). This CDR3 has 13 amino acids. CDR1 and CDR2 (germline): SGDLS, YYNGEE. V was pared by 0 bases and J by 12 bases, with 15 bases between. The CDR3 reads CASSVGGGRATFF. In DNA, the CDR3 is TGTGCCAGCAGCGTAGGGGGGGGCCGAGCCACTTTCTTT.

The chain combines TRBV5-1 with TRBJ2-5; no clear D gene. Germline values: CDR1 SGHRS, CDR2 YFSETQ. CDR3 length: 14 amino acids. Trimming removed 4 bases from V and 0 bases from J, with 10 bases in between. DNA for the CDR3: TGCGCCAGCAGCGCCCAGGTTCACCAAGAGACCCAGTACTTC. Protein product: CASSAQVHQETQYF.

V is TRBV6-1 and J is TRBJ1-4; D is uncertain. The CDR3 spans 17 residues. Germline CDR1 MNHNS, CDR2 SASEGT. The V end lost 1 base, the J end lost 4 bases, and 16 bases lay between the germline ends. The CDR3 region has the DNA TGTGCCAGCAGTGAAGTGACAACGGCTTATTTTAATGAAAAACTGTTTTTT. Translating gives CASSEVTTAYFNEKLFF.

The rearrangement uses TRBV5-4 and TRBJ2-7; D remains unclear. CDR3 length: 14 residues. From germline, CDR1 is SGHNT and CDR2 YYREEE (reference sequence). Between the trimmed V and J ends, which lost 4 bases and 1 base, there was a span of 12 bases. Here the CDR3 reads CASSPDGRSYEQYF. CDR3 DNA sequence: TGTGCCAGCAGCCCCGACGGGCGGTCCTACGAGCAGTACTTC.

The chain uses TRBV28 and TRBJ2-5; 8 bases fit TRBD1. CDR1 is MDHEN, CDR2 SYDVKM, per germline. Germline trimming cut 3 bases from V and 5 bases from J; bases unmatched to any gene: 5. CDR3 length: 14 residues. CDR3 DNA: TGTGCCAGCAGTTTCCAGGGGGCGGGGGAGACCCAGTACTTC. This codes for CASSFQGAGETQYF.

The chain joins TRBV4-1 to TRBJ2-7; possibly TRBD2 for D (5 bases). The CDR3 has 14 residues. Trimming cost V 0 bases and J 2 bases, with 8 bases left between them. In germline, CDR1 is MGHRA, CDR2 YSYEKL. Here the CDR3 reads CASSQDTGAYEQYF. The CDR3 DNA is TGCGCCAGCAGCCAAGATACCGGGGCCTACGAGCAGTACTTC.

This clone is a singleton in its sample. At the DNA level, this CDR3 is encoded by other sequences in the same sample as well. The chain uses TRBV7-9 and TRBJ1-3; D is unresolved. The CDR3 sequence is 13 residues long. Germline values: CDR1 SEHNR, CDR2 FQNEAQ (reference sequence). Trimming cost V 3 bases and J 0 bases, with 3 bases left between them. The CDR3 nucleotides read TGTGCCAGCAGCTTGAGCTCTGGAAACACCATATATTTT. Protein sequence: CASSLSSGNTIYF. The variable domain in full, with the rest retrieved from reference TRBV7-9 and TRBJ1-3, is DTGVSQNPRHKITKRGQNVTFRCDPISEHNRLYWYRQTLGQGPEFLTYFQNEAQLEKSRLLSDRFSAERPKGSFSTLEIQRTEQGDSAMYLCASSLSSGNTIYFGEGSWLTVV.

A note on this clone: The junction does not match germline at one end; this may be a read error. In DNA form, the CDR3 reads TGCAGCGCCGAAGTGAAGGGCAGGCCCCACTTC. Translated: CSAEVKGRPHF. The chain links TRBV29-1 to TRBJ2-7, with unresolved D. CDR1 and CDR2 (germline): SQVTM, ANQGSEA. The CDR3 loop spans 11 amino acids.

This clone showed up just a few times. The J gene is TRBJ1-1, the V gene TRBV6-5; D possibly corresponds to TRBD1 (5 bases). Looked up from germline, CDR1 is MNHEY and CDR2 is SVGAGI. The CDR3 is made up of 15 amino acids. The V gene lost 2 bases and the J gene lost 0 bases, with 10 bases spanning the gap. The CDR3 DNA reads TGTGCCAGCAGTTACGGGGGGGGGATGAACACTGAAGCTTTCTTT. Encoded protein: CASSYGGGMNTEAFF.

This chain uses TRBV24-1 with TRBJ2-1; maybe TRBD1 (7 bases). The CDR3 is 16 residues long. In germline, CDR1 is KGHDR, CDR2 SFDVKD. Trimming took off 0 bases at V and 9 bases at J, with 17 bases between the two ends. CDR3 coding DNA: TGTGCCACCAGTGATTTGTCGGAGGGGGCGCCAGGTGAGCAGTTCTTC. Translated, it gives CATSDLSEGAPGEQFF.

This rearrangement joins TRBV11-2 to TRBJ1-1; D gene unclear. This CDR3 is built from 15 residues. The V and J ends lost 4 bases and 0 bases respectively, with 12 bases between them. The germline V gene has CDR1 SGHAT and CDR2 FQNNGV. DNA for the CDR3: TGTGCCAGCAGCTCGGGGTCTGTGATGAACACTGAAGCTTTCTTT. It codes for CASSSGSVMNTEAFF.

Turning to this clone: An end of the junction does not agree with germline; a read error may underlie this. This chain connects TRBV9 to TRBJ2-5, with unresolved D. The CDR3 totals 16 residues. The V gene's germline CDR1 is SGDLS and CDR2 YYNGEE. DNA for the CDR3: TGTGCCAGCAGCGTAGCAGCTGTACAGCCCCAAGTGACCCAGTACTTC. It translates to CASSVAAVQPQVTQYF.

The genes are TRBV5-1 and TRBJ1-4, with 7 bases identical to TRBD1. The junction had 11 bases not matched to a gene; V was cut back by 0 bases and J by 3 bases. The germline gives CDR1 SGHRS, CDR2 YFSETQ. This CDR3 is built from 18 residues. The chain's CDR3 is CASSLASGGGTPNEKLFF. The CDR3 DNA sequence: TGCGCCAGCAGCTTGGCCTCGGGAGGGGGCACCCCTAATGAAAAACTGTTTTTT.

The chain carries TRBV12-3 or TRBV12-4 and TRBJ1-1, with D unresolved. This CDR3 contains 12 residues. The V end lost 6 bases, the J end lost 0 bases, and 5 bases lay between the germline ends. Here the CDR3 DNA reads TGTGCCAGCAGGGACTTGAACACTGAAGCTTTCTTT. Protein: CASRDLNTEAFF.

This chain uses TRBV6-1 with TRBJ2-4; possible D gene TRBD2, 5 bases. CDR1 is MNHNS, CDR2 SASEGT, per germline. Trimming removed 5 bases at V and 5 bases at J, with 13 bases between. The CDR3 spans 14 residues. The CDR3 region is CASSLPREQNIQYF. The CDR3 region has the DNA TGTGCCAGCAGTCTGCCCCGGGAACAAAACATTCAGTACTTC.

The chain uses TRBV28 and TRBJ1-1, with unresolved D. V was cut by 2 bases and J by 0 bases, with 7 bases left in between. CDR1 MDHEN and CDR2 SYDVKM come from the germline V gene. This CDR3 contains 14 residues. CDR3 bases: TGTGCCAGCAGTTTAGGCCAGCTGAACACTGAAGCTTTCTTT. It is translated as CASSLGQLNTEAFF. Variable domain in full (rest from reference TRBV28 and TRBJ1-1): DVKVTQSSRYLVKRTGEKVFLECVQDMDHENMFWYRQDPGLGLRLIYFSYDVKMKEKGDIPEGYSVSREKKERFSLILESASTNQTSMYLCASSLGQLNTEAFFGQGTRLTVV.

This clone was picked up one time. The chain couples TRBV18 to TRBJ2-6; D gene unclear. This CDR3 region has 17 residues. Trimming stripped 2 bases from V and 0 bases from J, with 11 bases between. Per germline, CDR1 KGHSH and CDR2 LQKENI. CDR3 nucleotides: TGTGCCAGCTCACCATCAAACTCTGGCTCTGGGGCCAACGTCCTGACTTTC. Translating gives CASSPSNSGSGANVLTF.

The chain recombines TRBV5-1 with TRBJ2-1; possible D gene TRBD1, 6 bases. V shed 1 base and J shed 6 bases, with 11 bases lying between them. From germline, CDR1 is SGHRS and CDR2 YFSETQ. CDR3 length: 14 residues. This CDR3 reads CASSLIRGGNEQFF. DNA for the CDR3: TGCGCCAGCAGCTTGATCAGGGGTGGCAATGAGCAGTTCTTC. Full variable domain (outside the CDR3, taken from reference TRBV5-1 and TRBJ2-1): KAGVTQTPRYLIKTRGQQVTLSCSPISGHRSVSWYQQTPGQGLQFLFEYFSETQRNKGNFPGRFSGRQFSNSRSEMNVSTLELGDSALYLCASSLIRGGNEQFFGPGTRLTVL.